This T cell receptor beta chain was captured by sequencing in a study of OX40 agonist ivuxolimab in advanced cancers. V gave up 6 bases and J gave up 6 bases, with 18 bases separating them. Germline CDR1 reads MNHNS; CDR2 reads SASEGT. The length of the CDR3 is 14 residues. Clones were sequenced by immunoSEQ multiplex PCR, and TCRdb holds only the in-frame ones, with some missing. The sample holds some 66,000 clones, 80% to 85% seen once. This TCR came from an adult with an advanced solid tumor such as melanoma, head and neck, liver or kidney cancer. The chain links TRBV6-1 to TRBJ2-7; D is possibly TRBD1 or TRBD2 (5 bases each). Source: CD4+ or CD8+ T cells sorted from blood, taken in a trial of the OX40 agonist ivuxolimab. DNA of the CDR3: TGTGCCAGCAGCCGGGACGGAATTCTTGTCGAGCAGTACTTC. It yields the protein CASSRDGILVEQYF.